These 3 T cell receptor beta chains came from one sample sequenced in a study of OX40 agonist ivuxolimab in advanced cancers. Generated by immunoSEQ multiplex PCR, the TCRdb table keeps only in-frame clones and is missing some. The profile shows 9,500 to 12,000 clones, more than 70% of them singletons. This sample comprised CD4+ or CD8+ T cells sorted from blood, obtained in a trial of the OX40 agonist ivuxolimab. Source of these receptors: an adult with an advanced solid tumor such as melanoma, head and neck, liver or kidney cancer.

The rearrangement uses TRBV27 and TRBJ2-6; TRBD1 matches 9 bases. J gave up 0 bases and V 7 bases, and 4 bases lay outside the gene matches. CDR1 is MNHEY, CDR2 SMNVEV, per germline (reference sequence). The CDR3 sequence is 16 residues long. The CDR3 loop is CASTGDRDSGANVLTF. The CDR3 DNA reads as TGTGCCAGCACAGGGGACAGGGACTCTGGGGCCAACGTCCTGACTTTC.

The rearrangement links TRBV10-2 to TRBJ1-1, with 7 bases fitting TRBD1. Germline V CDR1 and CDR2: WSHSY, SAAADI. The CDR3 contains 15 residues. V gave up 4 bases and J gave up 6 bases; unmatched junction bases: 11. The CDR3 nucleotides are TGCGCCAGCAGTGGAAGGGTCGGAGGGGGCCCTGAAGCTTTCTTT. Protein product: CASSGRVGGGPEAFF.

CDR3 in DNA: TGTGCCAGCAGCCTAGGACAGACGAGCGGCTATGGCTACACCTTC. As protein: CASSLGQTSGYGYTF. The chain employs TRBV7-6 and TRBJ1-2; D perhaps matches TRBD1 (6 bases). V lost 5 bases and J 4 bases, leaving 17 bases between the germline ends. CDR3 length: 15 residues. Per germline, CDR1 SGHVS and CDR2 FNYEAQ.